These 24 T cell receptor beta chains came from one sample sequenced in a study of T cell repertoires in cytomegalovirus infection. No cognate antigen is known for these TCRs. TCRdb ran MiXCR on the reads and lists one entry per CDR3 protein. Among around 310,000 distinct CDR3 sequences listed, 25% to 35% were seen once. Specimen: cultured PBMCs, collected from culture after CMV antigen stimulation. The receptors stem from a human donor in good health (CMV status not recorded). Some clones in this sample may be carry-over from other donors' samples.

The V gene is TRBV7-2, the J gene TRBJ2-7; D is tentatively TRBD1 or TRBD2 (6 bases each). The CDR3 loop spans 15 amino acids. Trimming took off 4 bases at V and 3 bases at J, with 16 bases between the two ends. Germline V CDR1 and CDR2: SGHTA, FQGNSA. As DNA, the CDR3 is TGTGCCAGCAGCTATGCCCGGGGGCCCTACTACGAGCAGTACTTC. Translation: CASSYARGPYYEQYF.

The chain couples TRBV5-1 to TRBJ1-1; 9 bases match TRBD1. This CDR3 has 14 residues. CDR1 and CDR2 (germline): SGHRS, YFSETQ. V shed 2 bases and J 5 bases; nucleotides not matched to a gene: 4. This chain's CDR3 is CASSFVTGGTEAFF. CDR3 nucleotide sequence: TGCGCCAGCAGCTTTGTGACAGGGGGGACTGAAGCTTTCTTT.

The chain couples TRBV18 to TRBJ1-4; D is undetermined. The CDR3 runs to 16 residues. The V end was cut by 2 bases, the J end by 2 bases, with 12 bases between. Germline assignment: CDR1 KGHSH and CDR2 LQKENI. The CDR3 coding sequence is TGTGCCAGCTCACCATCGAGGAGTGGCACTAATGAAAAACTGTTTTTT. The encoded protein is CASSPSRSGTNEKLFF.

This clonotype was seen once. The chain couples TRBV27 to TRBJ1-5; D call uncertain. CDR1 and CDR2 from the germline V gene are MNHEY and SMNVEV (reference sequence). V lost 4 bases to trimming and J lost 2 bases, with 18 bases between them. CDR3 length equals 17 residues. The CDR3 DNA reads TGTGCCAGCAGTTCACTCTCTACGGGTAGAGGCAATCAGCCCCAGCATTTT. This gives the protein CASSSLSTGRGNQPQHF.

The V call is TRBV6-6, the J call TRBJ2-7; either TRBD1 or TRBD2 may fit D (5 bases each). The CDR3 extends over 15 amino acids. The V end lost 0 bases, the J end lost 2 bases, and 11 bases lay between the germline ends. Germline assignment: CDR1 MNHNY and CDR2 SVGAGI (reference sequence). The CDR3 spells CASSYSRDVAYEQYF. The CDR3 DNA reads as TGTGCCAGCAGTTACTCCCGGGACGTAGCCTACGAGCAGTACTTC.

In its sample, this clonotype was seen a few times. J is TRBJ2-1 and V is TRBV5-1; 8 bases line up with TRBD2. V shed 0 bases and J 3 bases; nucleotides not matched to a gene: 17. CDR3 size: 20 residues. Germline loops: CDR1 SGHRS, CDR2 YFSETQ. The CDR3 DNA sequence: TGCGCCAGCAGCTTGGCCGGTTCAGGGCGGGCGGGAGGTCTCTACAATGAGCAGTTCTTC. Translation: CASSLAGSGRAGGLYNEQFF.

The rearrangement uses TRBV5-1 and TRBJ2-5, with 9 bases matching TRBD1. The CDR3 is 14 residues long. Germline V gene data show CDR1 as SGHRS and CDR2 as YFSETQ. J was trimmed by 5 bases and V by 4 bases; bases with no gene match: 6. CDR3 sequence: CASSPGTGWETQYF. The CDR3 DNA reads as TGCGCCAGCAGCCCCGGGACAGGGTGGGAGACCCAGTACTTC.

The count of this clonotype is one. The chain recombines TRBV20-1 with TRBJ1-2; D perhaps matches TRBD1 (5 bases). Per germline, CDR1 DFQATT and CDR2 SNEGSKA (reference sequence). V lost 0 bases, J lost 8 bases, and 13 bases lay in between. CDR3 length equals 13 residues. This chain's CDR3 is CSARDRQGRGYTF. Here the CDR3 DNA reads TGCAGTGCTAGAGATAGGCAGGGTAGGGGCTACACCTTC.

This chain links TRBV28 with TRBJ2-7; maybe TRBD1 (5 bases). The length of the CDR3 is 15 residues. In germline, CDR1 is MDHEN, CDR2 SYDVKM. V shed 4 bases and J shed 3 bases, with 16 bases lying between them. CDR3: CASSSRPTANYEQYF. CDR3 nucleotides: TGTGCCAGCAGTTCTCGCCCGACAGCGAACTACGAGCAGTACTTC.

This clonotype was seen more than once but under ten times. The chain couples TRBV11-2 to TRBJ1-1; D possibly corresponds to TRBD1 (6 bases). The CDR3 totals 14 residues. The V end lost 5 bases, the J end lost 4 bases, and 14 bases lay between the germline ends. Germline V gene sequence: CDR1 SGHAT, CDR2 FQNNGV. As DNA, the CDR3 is TGTGCCAGCAGCATAACAGGGCTGGGCACTGAAGCTTTCTTT. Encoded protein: CASSITGLGTEAFF.

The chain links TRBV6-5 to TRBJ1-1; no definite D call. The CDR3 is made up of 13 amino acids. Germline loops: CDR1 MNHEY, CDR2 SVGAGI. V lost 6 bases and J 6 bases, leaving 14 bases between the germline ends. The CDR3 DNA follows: TGTGCCAGCAGAGCCAATCAGGTTCCTGAAGCTTTCTTT. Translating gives CASRANQVPEAFF.

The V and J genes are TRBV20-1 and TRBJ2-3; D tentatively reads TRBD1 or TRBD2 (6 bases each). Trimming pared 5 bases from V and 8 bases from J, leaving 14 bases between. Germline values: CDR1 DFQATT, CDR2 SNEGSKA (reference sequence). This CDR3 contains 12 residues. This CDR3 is CSARGGLGTQYF. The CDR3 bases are TGCAGTGCTCGAGGGGGGTTAGGTACGCAGTATTTT.

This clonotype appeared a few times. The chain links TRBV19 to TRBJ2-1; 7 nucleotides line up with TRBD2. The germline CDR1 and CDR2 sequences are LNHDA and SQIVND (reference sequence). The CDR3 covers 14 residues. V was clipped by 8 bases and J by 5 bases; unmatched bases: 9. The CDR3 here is CASSTPGLNNEQFF. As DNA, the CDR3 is TGTGCCAGTTCCACGCCGGGACTAAACAATGAGCAGTTCTTC.

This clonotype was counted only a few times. Written as DNA, the CDR3 is TGTGCCAGCAACCACGACAGGGGAGAGACCCAGTACTTC. This encodes CASNHDRGETQYF. The chain is built from TRBV6-1 and TRBJ2-5; 8 positions agree with TRBD1. Germline loops: CDR1 MNHNS, CDR2 SASEGT. V lost 7 bases, J lost 4 bases, and 5 bases stayed unmatched. CDR3 length equals 13 residues.

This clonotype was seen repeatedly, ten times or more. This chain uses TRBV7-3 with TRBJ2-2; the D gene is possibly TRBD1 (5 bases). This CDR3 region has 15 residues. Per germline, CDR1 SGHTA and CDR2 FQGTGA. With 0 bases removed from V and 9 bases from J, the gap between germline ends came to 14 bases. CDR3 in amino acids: CASSLTGRAGRELFF. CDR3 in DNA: TGTGCCAGCAGCTTAACGGGCAGGGCTGGCCGGGAGCTGTTTTTT.

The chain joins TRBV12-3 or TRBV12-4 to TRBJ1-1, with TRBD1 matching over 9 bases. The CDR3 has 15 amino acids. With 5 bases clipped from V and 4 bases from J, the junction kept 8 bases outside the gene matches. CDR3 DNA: TGTGCCAGCAGTCCGGGACAGGGATCGGGCACTGAAGCTTTCTTT. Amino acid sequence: CASSPGQGSGTEAFF.

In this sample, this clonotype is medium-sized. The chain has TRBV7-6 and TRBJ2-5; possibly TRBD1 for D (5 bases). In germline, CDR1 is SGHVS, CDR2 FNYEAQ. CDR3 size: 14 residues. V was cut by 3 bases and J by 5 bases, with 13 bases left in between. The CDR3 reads CASSFWGLEETQYF. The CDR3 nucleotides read TGTGCCAGCAGCTTTTGGGGCCTGGAGGAGACCCAGTACTTC.

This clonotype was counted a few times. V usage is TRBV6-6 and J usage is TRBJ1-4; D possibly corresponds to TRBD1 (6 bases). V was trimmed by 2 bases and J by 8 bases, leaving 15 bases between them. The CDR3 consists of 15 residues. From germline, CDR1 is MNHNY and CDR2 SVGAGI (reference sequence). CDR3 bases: TGTGCCAGCAGTTACAGGGGGACCCCGAACGAAAAACTGTTTTTT. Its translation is CASSYRGTPNEKLFF.

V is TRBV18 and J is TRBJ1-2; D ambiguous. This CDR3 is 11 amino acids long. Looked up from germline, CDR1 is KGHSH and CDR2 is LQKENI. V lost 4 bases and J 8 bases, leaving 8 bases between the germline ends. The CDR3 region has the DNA TGTGCCAGCTCACGGTCTAAAGGCTACACCTTC. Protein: CASSRSKGYTF.

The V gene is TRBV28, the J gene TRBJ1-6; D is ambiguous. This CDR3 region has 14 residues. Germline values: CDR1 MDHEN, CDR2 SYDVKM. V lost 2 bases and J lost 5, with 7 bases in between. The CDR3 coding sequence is TGTGCCAGCAGTTTACCCGGGAATAATTCACCCCTCCACTTT. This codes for CASSLPGNNSPLHF.

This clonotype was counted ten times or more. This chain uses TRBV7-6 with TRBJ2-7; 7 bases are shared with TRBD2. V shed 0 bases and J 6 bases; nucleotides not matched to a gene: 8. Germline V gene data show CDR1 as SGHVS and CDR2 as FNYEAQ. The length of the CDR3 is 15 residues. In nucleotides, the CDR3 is TGTGCCAGCAGCTTAGCGGGCTCCCCGGGGGGCGAGCAGTACTTC. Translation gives CASSLAGSPGGEQYF.

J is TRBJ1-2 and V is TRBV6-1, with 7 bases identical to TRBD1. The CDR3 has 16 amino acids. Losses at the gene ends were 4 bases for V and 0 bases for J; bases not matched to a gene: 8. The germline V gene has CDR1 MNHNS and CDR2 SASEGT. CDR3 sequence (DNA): TGTGCCAGCAGTGTAGGGGGCAGAGGAGCTAACTATGGCTACACCTTC. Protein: CASSVGGRGANYGYTF.

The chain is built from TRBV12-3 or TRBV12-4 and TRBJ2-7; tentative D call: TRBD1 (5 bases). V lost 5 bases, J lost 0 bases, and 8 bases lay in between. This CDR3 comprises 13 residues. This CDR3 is CASSQTASYEQYF. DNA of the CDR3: TGTGCCAGCAGTCAGACAGCCTCCTACGAGCAGTACTTC.

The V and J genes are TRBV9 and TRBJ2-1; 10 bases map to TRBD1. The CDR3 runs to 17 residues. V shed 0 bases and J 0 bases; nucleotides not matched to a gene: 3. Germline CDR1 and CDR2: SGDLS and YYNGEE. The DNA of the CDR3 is TGTGCCAGCAGCGTAGCTCGGGACAGGGGCTCCTACAATGAGCAGTTCTTC. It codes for CASSVARDRGSYNEQFF.